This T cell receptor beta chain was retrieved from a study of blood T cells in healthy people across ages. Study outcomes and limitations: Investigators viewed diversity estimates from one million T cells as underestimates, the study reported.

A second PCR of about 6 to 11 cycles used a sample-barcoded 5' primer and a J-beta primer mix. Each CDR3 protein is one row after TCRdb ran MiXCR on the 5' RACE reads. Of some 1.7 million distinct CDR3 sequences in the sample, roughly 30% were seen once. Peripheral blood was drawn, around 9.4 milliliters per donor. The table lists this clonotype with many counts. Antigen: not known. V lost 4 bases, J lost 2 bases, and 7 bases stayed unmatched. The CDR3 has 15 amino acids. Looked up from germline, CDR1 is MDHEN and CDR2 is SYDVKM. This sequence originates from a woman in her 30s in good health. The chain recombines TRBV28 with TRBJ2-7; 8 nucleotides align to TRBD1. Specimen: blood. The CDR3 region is CASSSQGGGTYEQYF. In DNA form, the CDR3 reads TGTGCCAGCAGTTCACAGGGGGGTGGGACCTACGAGCAGTACTTC.